This T cell receptor beta chain originates from a study of T cells in narcolepsy (dated by TCRdb to the late 2010s). About the investigation overall: Patients with narcolepsy type 1 or type 2 (NT1, NT2) and healthy control donors were enrolled in the study. The study used TCR Vbeta sequencing to track clonotypes in blood and CSF while looking for autoreactive T cells in narcolepsy patients that target self-antigens of hypocretin neurons (hypocretin, TRIB2).

From the cysteine up to the phenylalanine, the CDR3 has a length of 12 residues. Only the CDR3 DNA stays, 36 bases, in frame from base 1. V was cut back by 3 bases and J by 5 bases, leaving a gap of 7 bases between them. The germline V gene gives CDR1 as SNHLY and CDR2 as FYNNEI. For TCR Vbeta sequencing, memory CD4+ T cells were sorted ex vivo from the peripheral blood of narcolepsy patients and healthy controls. Overall study outcomes, separate from this receptor: According to the report, autoreactive clonotypes were detected serially in the blood of the same patients and of different patients, but not in healthy controls. Some blood memory CD4+ repertoires from patients and controls contained no sequences matching autoreactive T cell clones. Patients and controls had comparable numbers of sequenced blood memory CD4+ clonotypes, averaging about 40,000 and 30,000, respectively. In plots comparing CSF and blood CD4+ T cell clonotypes from the same patient, HCRT-specific and TRIB2-specific autoreactive clonotypes were highlighted.

Libraries were prepared through the immunoSEQ multiplex PCR assay. TCRdb took over this immuneACCESS table, retaining in-frame rearrangements with V and J assigned. Such tables are incomplete; in checked studies, under half of the missing clones stem from an unresolved V gene, and the remainder is unexplained. This sample holds 30,000 to 35,000 clones; around 80% were observed only once. Of the sample, about 0.95% falls within the top ten clones. Points on this clone: Its target antigen remains unknown. No base quality information exists; no much larger clone differs at one position.

The origin of this receptor is a human donor in good health. The chain is made from TRBV2 and TRBJ2-5; the D gene lacks a confident call. The sample was memory (CD45RA-) CD4+ T cells from blood. The cell subset or site label of this sample denotes: memory T cells sorted ex vivo from peripheral blood. The DNA is TGTGCCAGCAGTGAGTTGAAGGAGACCCAGTACTTC. It translates to CASSELKETQYF.